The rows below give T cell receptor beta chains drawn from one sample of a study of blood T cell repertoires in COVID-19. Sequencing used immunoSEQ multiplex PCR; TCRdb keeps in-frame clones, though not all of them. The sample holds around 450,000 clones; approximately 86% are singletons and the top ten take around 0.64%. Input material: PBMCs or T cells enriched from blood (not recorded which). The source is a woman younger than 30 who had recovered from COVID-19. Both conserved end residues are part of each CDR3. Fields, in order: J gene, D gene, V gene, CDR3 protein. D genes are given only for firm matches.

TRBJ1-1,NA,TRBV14,CASSQETQGTEAFF
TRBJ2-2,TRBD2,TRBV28,CASSASGGLSNTGELFF
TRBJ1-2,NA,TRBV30,CAWTRTATYGYTF
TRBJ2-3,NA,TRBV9,CASRLPGDPTDTQYF
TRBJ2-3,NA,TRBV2,CASSKFMAEQSDTQYF
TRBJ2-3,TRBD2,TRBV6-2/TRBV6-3,CASSPGLGDTDTQYF
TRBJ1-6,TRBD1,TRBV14,CASSHVQGAVSPLHF
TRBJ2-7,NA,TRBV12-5,CASAITTRPPYEQYF
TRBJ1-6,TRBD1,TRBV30,CAWSTGTDNSPLHF
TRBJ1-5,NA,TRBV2,CASSVFRSVDQPQHF
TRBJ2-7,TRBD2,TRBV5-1,CASSLGGLAAEQYF
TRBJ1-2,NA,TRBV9,CASSVSSRGGYTF
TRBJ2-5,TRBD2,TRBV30,CAWNSGVNQETQYF
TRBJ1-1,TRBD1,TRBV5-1,CASSFLQGANTEAFF
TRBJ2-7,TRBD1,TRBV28,CASSLGTGGNEQYF
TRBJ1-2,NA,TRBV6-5,CASSYSREPAEGYTF
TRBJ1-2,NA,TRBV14,CASSHPGHRISYTF
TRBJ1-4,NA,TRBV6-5,CASSARGKLFF
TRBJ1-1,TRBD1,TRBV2,CASSYDREPFF
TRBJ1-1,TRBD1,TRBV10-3,CAISREGTDTEAFF
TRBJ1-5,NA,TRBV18,CASSPASNQPQHF